The 26 T cell receptor beta chains reported below all come from one sample, sequenced in a study of neoadjuvant anti-PD-1 for oral cavity cancer. Here immunoSEQ multiplex PCR was the method, and the copy in TCRdb shows in-frame clones only, minus some. Found here are some 14,000 clones, 60% to 80% of them singletons; the top ten hold roughly 2.4%. The sample was PBMCs, taken before nivolumab (anti-PD-1) treatment. These receptors were obtained from a person aged 35 to 85 with oral cavity squamous cell carcinoma.

This chain connects TRBV5-1 to TRBJ2-5; TRBD1 aligns across 9 bases. After removal of 4 bases from V and 4 bases from J, the junction contained 11 bases not matched to a gene. CDR3 length: 16 amino acids. Germline CDR1 reads SGHRS; CDR2 reads YFSETQ. CDR3 sequence reads: CASSTGGTGPRETQYF. CDR3 nucleotides: TGCGCCAGCAGCACGGGTGGGACAGGGCCCCGAGAGACCCAGTACTTC.

This clone was detected a few times. The chain joins TRBV7-2 to TRBJ2-2; the D is unclear. Trimming removed 0 bases from V and 4 bases from J, with 6 bases in between. Germline V CDR1 and CDR2: SGHTA, FQGNSA. The CDR3 sequence is 14 residues long. Written as DNA, the CDR3 is TGTGCCAGCAGCTTAGCGGGGATCACCGGGGAGCTGTTTTTT. Its translation is CASSLAGITGELFF.

The J gene is TRBJ1-4, the V gene TRBV28; 8 nucleotides line up with TRBD1. The V and J ends lost 6 bases and 0 bases, in that order; junction bases with no gene match: 6. The CDR3 sequence is 16 residues long. Looked up from germline, CDR1 is MDHEN and CDR2 is SYDVKM. The CDR3 DNA follows: TGTGCCAGCAGCATGACAGGGGCCCCAACTAATGAAAAACTGTTTTTT. Protein product: CASSMTGAPTNEKLFF.

The V and J genes are TRBV5-8 and TRBJ2-1; 9 bases line up with TRBD1. V trimming: 4 bases; J trimming: 2 bases; junction bases outside the gene matches: 1. The CDR3 runs to 14 residues. CDR1 is SGHTS, CDR2 YDEGEE, per germline. The CDR3 DNA is TGTGCCAGCAGCCGACAGGGGGCCTACAATGAGCAGTTCTTC. Translated: CASSRQGAYNEQFF.

J is TRBJ1-6 and V is TRBV19, with 8 bases that match TRBD1. After removal of 6 bases from V and 2 bases from J, the junction contained 0 bases not matched to a gene. Germline values: CDR1 LNHDA, CDR2 SQIVND (reference sequence). This CDR3 comprises 14 residues. CDR3 loop: CASRQGAYNSPLHF. For the CDR3, the DNA is TGTGCCAGTAGACAGGGGGCCTATAATTCACCCCTCCACTTT.

This clone was counted a few times. V gene TRBV14 combines with J gene TRBJ1-1; 8 bases are shared with TRBD1. CDR1 is SGHDN, CDR2 FVKESK, per germline. The CDR3 runs 15 residues. V was pared by 5 bases and J by 6 bases, with 11 bases of the junction left unmatched. The DNA for the CDR3 is TGTGCCAGCAGCGCCTCAGGGGGCGCGGAGGCTGAAGCTTTCTTT. Amino acid sequence: CASSASGGAEAEAFF. Full variable domain (missing parts from reference TRBV14 and TRBJ1-1): EAGVTQFPSHSVIEKGQTVTLRCDPISGHDNLYWYRRVMGKEIKFLLHFVKESKQDESGMPNNRFLAERTGGTYSTLKVQPAELEDSGVYFCASSASGGAEAEAFFGQGTRLTVV.

The V call is TRBV7-2, the J call TRBJ1-6; maybe TRBD1 (6 bases). The CDR3 length is 15 residues. Germline V CDR1 and CDR2: SGHTA, FQGNSA. Deletions cut 2 bases from V and 10 bases from J, with 15 bases between. As DNA, the CDR3 is TGTGCCAGCAGCTTATCCCCCTTACAGGGATCACCCCTCCACTTT. Its protein product is CASSLSPLQGSPLHF.

V is TRBV5-4 and J is TRBJ1-3; 9 bases line up with TRBD1. With V trimmed by 0 bases and J by 4 bases, 2 bases remained unmatched. This CDR3 comprises 15 residues. Germline V gene lookup returns CDR1 SGHNT and CDR2 YYREEE (reference sequence). The CDR3: CASSLDRGQGNTIYF. CDR3 in DNA: TGTGCCAGCAGCTTGGACAGGGGGCAAGGAAACACCATATATTTT.

This clone was counted once. The chain combines TRBV5-6 with TRBJ1-1, with 10 bases fitting TRBD1. Germline CDR1 and CDR2: SGHDT and YYEEEE. The CDR3 sequence is 15 residues long. J gave up 1 base and V 3 bases, and 3 bases lay outside the gene matches. The CDR3 nucleotides read TGTGCCAGCAGCTATAGGGACAGGGGGAACACTGAAGCTTTCTTT. Translation: CASSYRDRGNTEAFF.

The V and J genes are TRBV5-6 and TRBJ1-1; no definite D call. V gave up 0 bases and J gave up 0 bases, with 6 bases separating them. Germline assignment: CDR1 SGHDT and CDR2 YYEEEE. The CDR3 sequence is 14 residues long. This chain's CDR3 is CASSLAVMNTEAFF. The CDR3 region has the DNA TGTGCCAGCAGCTTGGCGGTGATGAACACTGAAGCTTTCTTT.

This chain joins TRBV27 and TRBJ1-1; D is uncertain. V was shortened by 6 bases and J by 1 base, with 12 bases between the two germline ends. This CDR3 is 14 amino acids long. From germline, CDR1 is MNHEY and CDR2 SMNVEV (reference sequence). The chain's CDR3 is CASSLTPWNTEAFF. The DNA for the CDR3 is TGTGCCAGCAGCTTAACTCCTTGGAACACTGAAGCTTTCTTT.

This chain connects TRBV21-1 to TRBJ2-7; TRBD1, the table's D call, was not compared with the DNA. TRBV21-1 counts as a pseudogene. CDR3 length: 15 residues. This CDR3 reads CASSKFRDRGPEQYF. The CDR3 region has the DNA TGTGCCAGCAGCAAATTCCGGGACAGGGGTCCCGAGCAGTACTTC.

The V and J genes are TRBV20-1 and TRBJ2-7; D is unresolved. Per the germline V gene, CDR1 is DFQATT and CDR2 is SNEGSKA (reference sequence). The CDR3 has 11 residues. The V and J ends lost 3 bases and 3 bases respectively, with 6 bases between them. The DNA for the CDR3 is TGCAGTGCTAGGGAGAGCTACGAGCAGTACTTC. Its translation is CSARESYEQYF.

This clone was counted a few times. V usage is TRBV7-2 and J usage is TRBJ1-5; D not certain. Germline CDR1 reads SGHTA; CDR2 reads FQGNSA. The CDR3 spans 15 residues. V was trimmed by 1 base and J by 3 bases, leaving 10 bases between them. In nucleotides, the CDR3 is TGTGCCAGCAGCTTAGTGACACAGCCCAATCAGCCCCAGCATTTT. Its protein product is CASSLVTQPNQPQHF.

This clone was found once. V and J are TRBV9 and TRBJ1-1; 8 bases line up with TRBD1. V shed 4 bases, J shed 4 bases, and the junction held 12 bases outside the gene matches. The CDR3 is 16 amino acids. Germline-derived CDR1 and CDR2 are SGDLS and YYNGEE. In nucleotides, the CDR3 is TGTGCCAGCAGCACTTCCGGCAGGGGGCGAGGCACTGAAGCTTTCTTT. It is translated as CASSTSGRGRGTEAFF.

The chain employs TRBV7-8 and TRBJ2-7; 7 positions agree with TRBD1. Germline values: CDR1 SGHVS, CDR2 FQNEAQ. This CDR3 has 16 amino acids. Trimming cost V 4 bases and J 1 base; bases outside gene matches: 10. CDR3 residues: CASSSPGSGGSYEQYF. The CDR3 DNA is TGTGCCAGCAGCTCCCCGGGCTCAGGGGGTTCCTACGAGCAGTACTTC. The variable domain in full, completed from reference TRBV7-8 and TRBJ2-7, reads GAGVSQSPRYKVAKRGQDVALRCDPISGHVSLFWYQQALGQGPEFLTYFQNEAQLDKSGLPSDRFFAERPEGSVSTLKIQRTQQEDSAVYLCASSSPGSGGSYEQYFGPGTRLTVT.

The V call is TRBV5-1, the J call TRBJ1-1; D may be TRBD1 (6 bases). CDR1 is SGHRS, CDR2 YFSETQ, per germline. The CDR3 runs to 15 residues. V lost 0 bases and J lost 4, with 13 bases in between. CDR3 sequence (DNA): TGCGCCAGCAGCTTGGGGACAGCCCAGGGCACTGAAGCTTTCTTT. Protein: CASSLGTAQGTEAFF.

This chain connects TRBV5-1 to TRBJ2-7; TRBD1 matches 8 bases. V lost 3 bases to trimming and J lost 6 bases; unmatched junction nucleotides: 8. The CDR3 spans 14 residues. Germline V lookup: CDR1 SGHRS, CDR2 YFSETQ. DNA for the CDR3: TGCGCCAGCAGCTCGGACGGACAGGGCGGCGAGCAGTACTTC. This encodes CASSSDGQGGEQYF.

CDR3 sequence: CASTGTGGLGNYGYTF. The CDR3 DNA reads as TGTGCCAGTACCGGGACAGGGGGCTTGGGAAACTATGGCTACACCTTC. The chain couples TRBV19 to TRBJ1-2; TRBD1 matches 12 bases. Germline values: CDR1 LNHDA, CDR2 SQIVND (reference sequence). CDR3 size: 16 residues. V shed 7 bases, J shed 2 bases, and the junction held 8 bases outside the gene matches.

This chain links TRBV2 with TRBJ2-7; no definite D call. V lost 5 bases to trimming and J lost 0 bases, with 11 bases between them. CDR3 length: 14 residues. Germline CDR1 SNHLY, CDR2 FYNNEI. The CDR3 spells CASSYDSSSYEQYF. The CDR3 DNA follows: TGTGCCAGCAGTTACGACTCAAGCTCCTACGAGCAGTACTTC.

The chain uses TRBV15 and TRBJ1-1; D is possibly TRBD1 (5 bases). Germline V lookup: CDR1 LNHNV, CDR2 YYDKDF (reference sequence). CDR3 length: 15 residues. V was trimmed by 1 base and J by 1 base, leaving 10 bases between them. This chain's CDR3 is CATSRGRERNTEAFF. CDR3 coding DNA: TGTGCCACCAGCAGAGGCAGGGAAAGGAACACTGAAGCTTTCTTT.

The genes are TRBV6-1 and TRBJ1-5; tentatively, D is TRBD1 (6 bases). Trimming cost V 8 bases and J 7 bases, with 18 bases left between them. The germline V gene encodes CDR1 MNHNS and CDR2 SASEGT. The CDR3 runs to 14 residues. CDR3 bases: TGTGCCAGCGTCAACCAGGGGTCCGCCCAGCCCCAGCATTTT. Amino acid sequence: CASVNQGSAQPQHF.

In its sample, this clone was seen a few times. The chain has TRBV19 and TRBJ1-1; TRBD1 might be the D (6 bases). Germline CDR1 is LNHDA and CDR2 is SQIVND (reference sequence). The CDR3 extends over 15 amino acids. Deletions cut 5 bases from V and 2 bases from J, with 15 bases between. CDR3 protein: CASSSRTELNTEAFF. CDR3 nucleotide sequence: TGTGCCAGTAGTTCTCGGACAGAACTTAACACTGAAGCTTTCTTT.

This sequence joins TRBV9 and TRBJ2-3; 9 bases fit TRBD2. Germline assignment: CDR1 SGDLS and CDR2 YYNGEE. The V gene end was trimmed by 4 bases and the J gene end by 3 bases; junction bases not matched to a gene: 12. The CDR3 totals 17 residues. CDR3 residues: CASSSPGGGVRTDTQYF. In DNA, the CDR3 is TGTGCCAGCAGCTCCCCCGGCGGGGGGGTCCGTACAGATACGCAGTATTTT.

A few counts support this clone. This rearrangement joins TRBV30 to TRBJ2-1, with D perhaps being TRBD1 or TRBD2 (5 bases each). The CDR3 consists of 16 residues. V shed 3 bases and J shed 0 bases, with 15 bases lying between them. From germline, CDR1 is GTSNPN and CDR2 SVGIG (reference sequence). The DNA for the CDR3 is TGTGCCTGGAGCGGTACATGGGGGAACTCCTACAATGAGCAGTTCTTC. Translating gives CAWSGTWGNSYNEQFF.

The gene calls are TRBV14 and TRBJ2-7; the D is unclear. Per the germline V gene, CDR1 is SGHDN and CDR2 is FVKESK. CDR3 length: 13 residues. V was clipped by 0 bases and J by 6 bases, with 9 bases between them. The CDR3 DNA reads as TGTGCCAGCAGCCAAGAGCGAGCCTTCGAGCAGTACTTC. Amino acids: CASSQERAFEQYF.